The rows below give T cell receptor beta chains drawn from one sample of a study of T cells in localized non-small cell lung cancer. Data came from immunoSEQ multiplex PCR; TCRdb stores just in-frame clones and leaves some out. Among roughly 7,000 clones listed, more than 40% were seen once. The specimen comprised lymph node tissue, sampled before any cancer treatment. The receptors were gathered from a man aged 35-75 years with stage I lung adenocarcinoma. Both conserved end residues are part of each CDR3. The order of the fields is V gene, clone size, J gene, D gene, CDR3 protein, CDR3 DNA. A D gene is named only where the DNA matches it firmly. Not every row has a clone size; where given, it reads once, few, many or a size class.

v_call: TRBV28
clone_size: few
j_call: TRBJ2-2
d_call: .
cdr3_aa: CASFGQVLNTGELFF
cdr3_nt: TGTGCCAGCTTCGGGCAGGTGTTAAACACCGGGGAGCTGTTTTTT

v_call: TRBV18
clone_size: .
j_call: TRBJ1-1
d_call: TRBD1
cdr3_aa: CASSQGQGASGTEAFF
cdr3_nt: TGTGCCAGCTCACAAGGACAGGGGGCCTCGGGCACTGAAGCTTTCTTT

v_call: TRBV28
clone_size: .
j_call: TRBJ1-1
d_call: .
cdr3_aa: CASSLAGHTEAFF
cdr3_nt: TGTGCCAGCAGTTTAGCGGGTCACACTGAAGCTTTCTTT

v_call: TRBV6-8
clone_size: .
j_call: TRBJ2-3
d_call: TRBD2
cdr3_aa: CAISFGGAGDTQYF
cdr3_nt: TGTGCCATCAGTTTCGGGGGGGCGGGAGATACGCAGTATTTT

v_call: TRBV28
clone_size: .
j_call: TRBJ2-6
d_call: .
cdr3_aa: CASSSTAHSGANVLTF
cdr3_nt: TGTGCCAGCAGTTCCACCGCACACTCTGGGGCCAACGTCCTGACTTTC

v_call: TRBV9
clone_size: .
j_call: TRBJ2-1
d_call: .
cdr3_aa: CASSVDGGVGEQFF
cdr3_nt: TGTGCCAGCAGCGTAGATGGGGGAGTGGGCGAGCAGTTCTTC

v_call: TRBV28
clone_size: .
j_call: TRBJ2-6
d_call: .
cdr3_aa: CASKFRTARSGASGANVLTF
cdr3_nt: TGTGCCAGCAAGTTCCGGACTGCCCGTAGTGGAGCCTCTGGGGCCAACGTCCTGACTTTC

v_call: TRBV6-8
clone_size: few
j_call: TRBJ2-4
d_call: .
cdr3_aa: CASSYSRKGGIAKNIQYF
cdr3_nt: TGTGCCAGCAGTTACTCGAGGAAGGGGGGAATAGCCAAAAACATTCAGTACTTC

v_call: TRBV4-1
clone_size: .
j_call: TRBJ1-2
d_call: .
cdr3_aa: CASGAGPGFNYGYTF
cdr3_nt: TGCGCCAGCGGTGCGGGGCCGGGTTTTAACTATGGCTACACCTTC

v_call: TRBV5-1
clone_size: .
j_call: TRBJ1-3
d_call: .
cdr3_aa: CASSLDGYSGNTIYF
cdr3_nt: TGCGCCAGCAGCTTGGATGGGTACTCTGGAAACACCATATATTTT

v_call: TRBV10-3
clone_size: few
j_call: TRBJ2-7
d_call: TRBD1
cdr3_aa: CASSDAAGGHYEQYF
cdr3_nt: TGTGCCAGCTCGGATGCAGCAGGGGGTCACTACGAGCAGTACTTC

v_call: TRBV29-1
clone_size: few
j_call: TRBJ1-4
d_call: .
cdr3_aa: CSVETTAINEKLFF
cdr3_nt: TGCAGCGTTGAAACGACAGCGATTAATGAAAAACTGTTTTTT

v_call: TRBV11-3
clone_size: .
j_call: TRBJ2-7
d_call: .
cdr3_aa: CASSLAGSSYEQYF
cdr3_nt: TGTGCCAGCAGCTTGGCGGGAAGCTCCTACGAGCAGTACTTC

v_call: TRBV11-3
clone_size: .
j_call: TRBJ1-4
d_call: TRBD1
cdr3_aa: CASSPMGTGDEKLFF
cdr3_nt: TGTGCCAGCAGCCCCATGGGGACAGGGGATGAAAAACTGTTTTTT

v_call: TRBV18
clone_size: .
j_call: TRBJ2-5
d_call: TRBD1
cdr3_aa: CASSRDRAGETQYF
cdr3_nt: TGTGCCAGCTCACGAGACAGGGCCGGGGAGACCCAGTACTTC

v_call: TRBV10-2
clone_size: .
j_call: TRBJ2-1
d_call: .
cdr3_aa: CASSPNIGGSQFF
cdr3_nt: TGCGCCAGCAGTCCTAATATCGGTGGCAGCCAGTTCTTC

v_call: TRBV28
clone_size: .
j_call: TRBJ2-7
d_call: .
cdr3_aa: CASSIPPTGNEQYF
cdr3_nt: TGTGCCAGCAGTATCCCCCCTACAGGGAACGAGCAGTACTTC

v_call: TRBV6-8
clone_size: .
j_call: TRBJ2-7
d_call: TRBD1
cdr3_aa: CASSSPEGRQGSYEQYF
cdr3_nt: TGTGCCAGCAGTTCCCCTGAAGGTCGACAGGGTTCCTACGAGCAGTACTTC

v_call: TRBV30
clone_size: .
j_call: TRBJ1-6
d_call: .
cdr3_aa: CAWRQGRSPLHF
cdr3_nt: TGTGCCTGGCGCCAGGGCCGTTCACCCCTCCACTTT

v_call: TRBV11-3
clone_size: few
j_call: TRBJ2-1
d_call: TRBD2
cdr3_aa: CASSFHSGGLGNEQFF
cdr3_nt: TGTGCCAGCAGCTTTCATAGCGGGGGCCTGGGGAATGAGCAGTTCTTC

v_call: TRBV4-1
clone_size: .
j_call: TRBJ1-4
d_call: TRBD1
cdr3_aa: CASSVGQGGEKLFF
cdr3_nt: TGCGCCAGCAGCGTAGGACAGGGCGGTGAAAAACTGTTTTTT

v_call: TRBV28
clone_size: once
j_call: TRBJ2-5
d_call: .
cdr3_aa: CASSFSGAGETQYF
cdr3_nt: TGTGCCAGCAGTTTCTCAGGGGCAGGGGAGACCCAGTACTTC

v_call: TRBV28
clone_size: .
j_call: TRBJ2-1
d_call: .
cdr3_aa: CASSSLGQSLFNEQFF
cdr3_nt: TGTGCCAGCAGTTCCCTTGGACAGTCACTGTTCAATGAGCAGTTCTTC

v_call: TRBV28
clone_size: few
j_call: TRBJ2-7
d_call: .
cdr3_aa: CASSPGPSSYEQYF
cdr3_nt: TGTGCCAGCAGCCCGGGCCCCTCGTCCTACGAGCAGTACTTC

v_call: TRBV30
clone_size: .
j_call: TRBJ2-1
d_call: TRBD2
cdr3_aa: CAWSRGGSYNEQFF
cdr3_nt: TGTGCCTGGAGCCGGGGGGGCTCCTACAATGAGCAGTTCTTC

v_call: TRBV9
clone_size: .
j_call: TRBJ2-5
d_call: .
cdr3_aa: CASGRWPSQETQYF
cdr3_nt: TGTGCCAGCGGAAGGTGGCCTAGTCAAGAGACCCAGTACTTC

v_call: TRBV30
clone_size: .
j_call: TRBJ1-4
d_call: .
cdr3_aa: CAWSLSRTSTNEKLFF
cdr3_nt: TGTGCCTGGAGCCTTTCTCGGACCTCGACTAATGAAAAACTGTTTTTT

v_call: TRBV6-8
clone_size: few
j_call: TRBJ1-1
d_call: .
cdr3_aa: CASSGTWATEAFF
cdr3_nt: TGTGCCAGCAGTGGTACGTGGGCCACTGAAGCTTTCTTT

v_call: TRBV25-1
clone_size: few
j_call: TRBJ1-2
d_call: .
cdr3_aa: CASSEAPGWSLKTF
cdr3_nt: TGTGCCAGCAGTGAAGCCCCGGGATGGAGCCTAAAAACCTTC

v_call: TRBV28
clone_size: .
j_call: TRBJ1-4
d_call: .
cdr3_aa: CASSNPEWGEKLFF
cdr3_nt: TGTGCCAGCAGCAACCCAGAGTGGGGTGAAAAACTGTTTTTT

v_call: TRBV28
clone_size: few
j_call: TRBJ1-2
d_call: .
cdr3_aa: CASSWAASNYGYTF
cdr3_nt: TGTGCCAGCAGTTGGGCAGCATCGAACTATGGCTACACCTTC

v_call: TRBV19
clone_size: .
j_call: TRBJ1-4
d_call: .
cdr3_aa: CASSRGLLNEKLFF
cdr3_nt: TGTGCCAGTAGTAGAGGGCTGCTAAATGAAAAACTGTTTTTT

v_call: TRBV30
clone_size: .
j_call: TRBJ1-6
d_call: .
cdr3_aa: CAWRNRDFYNSPLHF
cdr3_nt: TGTGCCTGGAGGAACAGGGATTTCTATAATTCACCCCTCCACTTT

v_call: TRBV4-1
clone_size: .
j_call: TRBJ2-3
d_call: .
cdr3_aa: CASSQGVGDTQYF
cdr3_nt: TGCGCCAGCAGCCAAGGGGTTGGGGATACGCAGTATTTT

v_call: TRBV28
clone_size: .
j_call: TRBJ1-1
d_call: .
cdr3_aa: CASSFGLSGSLNTEAFF
cdr3_nt: TGTGCCAGCAGTTTTGGTCTGTCCGGCAGCTTGAACACTGAAGCTTTCTTT

v_call: TRBV6-8
clone_size: few
j_call: TRBJ1-2
d_call: TRBD1
cdr3_aa: CATNRDSFFGYTF
cdr3_nt: TGTGCCACTAACCGGGACAGCTTTTTTGGCTACACCTTC

v_call: TRBV4-1
clone_size: medium-sized
j_call: TRBJ2-5
d_call: .
cdr3_aa: CASSQDRESQYF
cdr3_nt: TGCGCCAGCAGCCAAGATAGAGAGAGCCAGTACTTC

v_call: TRBV6-8
clone_size: .
j_call: TRBJ2-4
d_call: TRBD1
cdr3_aa: CASRPGQGAKNIQYF
cdr3_nt: TGTGCCAGCAGGCCGGGACAGGGAGCCAAAAACATTCAGTACTTC

v_call: TRBV6-8
clone_size: .
j_call: TRBJ1-1
d_call: .
cdr3_aa: CASSWGRNTEAFF
cdr3_nt: TGTGCCAGCAGTTGGGGGCGGAACACTGAAGCTTTCTTT

v_call: TRBV15
clone_size: .
j_call: TRBJ1-2
d_call: .
cdr3_aa: CATSRDTQGSYGYTF
cdr3_nt: TGTGCCACCAGCAGAGATACTCAGGGGAGCTATGGCTACACCTTC

v_call: TRBV19
clone_size: .
j_call: TRBJ1-4
d_call: .
cdr3_aa: CASSINGEPREKLFF
cdr3_nt: TGTGCCAGTAGTATAAATGGGGAGCCACGCGAAAAACTGTTTTTT

v_call: TRBV18
clone_size: .
j_call: TRBJ1-1
d_call: TRBD1
cdr3_aa: CASLGGQGSTEAFF
cdr3_nt: TGTGCCAGCCTAGGGGGACAGGGAAGCACTGAAGCTTTCTTT

v_call: TRBV28
clone_size: once
j_call: TRBJ2-5
d_call: .
cdr3_aa: CASSTLAREETQYF
cdr3_nt: TGTGCCAGCAGTACTCTGGCTAGAGAAGAGACCCAGTACTTC

v_call: TRBV18
clone_size: .
j_call: TRBJ1-2
d_call: .
cdr3_aa: CASSPDTSGGYTF
cdr3_nt: TGTGCCAGCTCACCTGACACGTCCGGGGGCTACACCTTC

v_call: TRBV29-1
clone_size: once
j_call: TRBJ2-5
d_call: .
cdr3_aa: CSLLGLQETQYF
cdr3_nt: TGCAGCCTCCTGGGGCTACAAGAGACCCAGTACTTC

v_call: TRBV6-8
clone_size: few
j_call: TRBJ1-1
d_call: .
cdr3_aa: CAISGGTLNTEAFF
cdr3_nt: TGTGCCATCAGTGGCGGGACATTAAACACTGAAGCTTTCTTT

v_call: TRBV11-3
clone_size: .
j_call: TRBJ2-5
d_call: TRBD1
cdr3_aa: CASSLQGAGKETQYF
cdr3_nt: TGTGCCAGCAGCCTACAGGGGGCGGGGAAAGAGACCCAGTACTTC

v_call: TRBV18
clone_size: .
j_call: TRBJ1-2
d_call: .
cdr3_aa: CASSRTEGANYGYTF
cdr3_nt: TGTGCCAGCTCACGGACAGAAGGGGCTAACTATGGCTACACCTTC